A selection of T cell receptor beta chains follows, all from one sample in a study of blood T cell repertoires in COVID-19. Sequencing used immunoSEQ multiplex PCR; TCRdb keeps in-frame clones, though not all of them. The sample consists of 150,000 to 200,000 clones, around nine tenths of them appearing once. Sequencing was carried out using peripheral blood. These receptors all come from a human donor in a cohort sampled during active COVID-19. CDR3s include the opening cysteine and the closing phenylalanine or tryptophan. D genes are given only for firm matches. The size entry is marked missing in some rows and otherwise reads once, few, many or a size class.

J,D,size,V,CDR3,DNA
TRBJ2-7,TRBD1,once,TRBV4-1,CASSQQVGQVYEQYF,TGCGCCAGCAGCCAACAAGTGGGACAGGTCTACGAGCAGTACTTC
TRBJ2-3,TRBD2,NA,TRBV5-1,CASSLAGTSGGLSDTQYF,TGCGCCAGCAGCTTGGCAGGGACTAGCGGGGGGTTGTCAGATACGCAGTATTTT
TRBJ1-3,NA,NA,TRBV7-9,CASSTGTNYGSGNTIYF,TGTGCCAGCAGCACCGGGACAAACTATGGCTCTGGAAACACCATATATTTT
TRBJ2-2,NA,few,TRBV5-4,CASSLSRGAIGELFF,TGTGCCAGCAGCTTGAGCCGGGGGGCGATCGGGGAGCTGTTTTTT
TRBJ2-7,NA,NA,TRBV28,CASSLGVGGRLSEQYF,TGTGCCAGCAGTCTCGGAGTGGGGGGGCGACTTAGCGAGCAGTACTTC
TRBJ1-2,NA,once,TRBV12-3/TRBV12-4,CASSLHSNYGYTF,TGTGCCAGCAGTTTACACAGCAACTATGGCTACACCTTC
TRBJ1-6,NA,NA,TRBV30,CAWTGEGGTGSPLHF,TGTGCCTGGACCGGTGAAGGAGGGACGGGCTCACCCCTCCACTTT
TRBJ1-1,TRBD1,NA,TRBV5-1,CASSLVIGQGGDYFF,TGCGCCAGCAGCTTGGTTATCGGACAGGGGGGCGATTATTTCTTT
TRBJ2-1,TRBD1,NA,TRBV18,CASSPRQGEYNEQFF,TGTGCCAGCTCACCACGACAGGGGGAGTACAATGAGCAGTTCTTC
TRBJ2-3,NA,NA,TRBV5-5,CASSRQSTDTQYF,TGTGCCAGCAGTAGACAATCCACAGATACGCAGTATTTT
TRBJ2-7,NA,NA,TRBV14,CASSQDRLWEQYF,TGTGCCAGCAGCCAAGATAGATTATGGGAGCAGTACTTC
TRBJ2-1,TRBD2,NA,TRBV4-1,CASSQDRAGGGNEQFF,TGCGCCAGCAGCCAAGATCGGGCGGGAGGGGGGAATGAGCAGTTCTTC
TRBJ2-7,TRBD1,NA,TRBV27,CASGFGRRDRGHPSSYEQYF,TGTGCCAGCGGGTTCGGTCGACGGGACAGGGGACACCCCAGCTCCTACGAGCAGTACTTC
TRBJ1-2,NA,once,TRBV30,CAWRSMTNYGYTF,TGTGCCTGGAGGAGTATGACTAACTATGGCTACACCTTC
TRBJ1-6,NA,once,TRBV28,CASSFSGGATRPYNSPLHF,TGTGCCAGCAGTTTTAGCGGTGGGGCCACCCGGCCCTATAATTCACCCCTCCACTTT
TRBJ2-1,TRBD2,NA,TRBV27,CASSLGRGSVIEQFF,TGTGCCAGCAGTTTAGGGCGGGGGTCCGTTATAGAGCAGTTCTTC
TRBJ1-2,NA,NA,TRBV5-4,CASSLVRWGREDGYTF,TGTGCCAGCAGCTTGGTCCGGTGGGGCAGGGAGGATGGCTACACCTTC
TRBJ2-3,TRBD1,NA,TRBV5-6,CASSLGIRGTTDTQYF,TGTGCCAGCAGCTTGGGTATCAGGGGGACCACAGATACGCAGTATTTT
TRBJ1-2,TRBD1,NA,TRBV18,CASSPQDRSPTF,TGTGCCAGCTCACCTCAGGACAGGTCCCCGACCTTC
TRBJ2-7,TRBD1,NA,TRBV5-1,CASSWPPGTADYEQYF,TGCGCCAGCAGCTGGCCCCCCGGGACAGCCGACTACGAGCAGTACTTC
TRBJ1-2,NA,NA,TRBV9,CASSAAGGTWEYGYTF,TGTGCCAGCAGCGCAGCCGGAGGGACCTGGGAGTATGGCTACACCTTC
TRBJ1-1,NA,NA,TRBV7-9,CASNHGGTEAFF,TGTGCCAGCAACCACGGGGGGACTGAAGCTTTCTTT
TRBJ2-7,NA,NA,TRBV7-2,CASSRGVQNEQYF,TGTGCCAGCAGCCGCGGGGTACAGAACGAGCAGTACTTC
TRBJ1-1,NA,NA,TRBV9,CASSVGSRSTEAFF,TGTGCCAGCAGCGTAGGTAGTAGGAGCACTGAAGCTTTCTTT
TRBJ2-6,NA,NA,TRBV28,CASRASGANVLTF,TGTGCCAGCAGGGCCTCTGGGGCCAACGTCCTGACTTTC
TRBJ2-1,NA,NA,TRBV28,CASSLSGLERGNEQFF,TGTGCCAGCAGTCTAAGCGGCCTAGAACGGGGAAATGAGCAGTTCTTC
TRBJ2-7,TRBD1,NA,TRBV2,CASSEGTGKNFYSYEQYF,TGTGCCAGCAGTGAAGGGACAGGGAAAAATTTTTACTCCTACGAGCAGTACTTC
TRBJ2-5,TRBD1,NA,TRBV15,CATSRDRQETQYF,TGTGCCACCAGCCGGGACAGGCAAGAGACCCAGTACTTC
TRBJ2-7,TRBD1,NA,TRBV28,CASSNTRGQGGYEQYF,TGTGCCAGCAGTAATACTAGAGGACAGGGGGGCTACGAGCAGTACTTC
TRBJ2-1,NA,NA,TRBV9,CASSVDLRARWDNEQFF,TGTGCCAGCAGCGTAGATCTCAGGGCTAGGTGGGACAATGAGCAGTTCTTC
TRBJ2-7,NA,NA,TRBV28,CASSFSGINEQYF,TGTGCCAGCAGTTTTTCAGGGATTAACGAGCAGTACTTC
TRBJ2-2,TRBD1,NA,TRBV19,CASSHTGGRVWGELFF,TGTGCCAGTAGTCACACAGGGGGCCGAGTGTGGGGGGAGCTGTTTTTT
TRBJ1-5,TRBD1,NA,TRBV4-2,CASSLTGQGDQPQHF,TGTGCCAGCAGCCTCACAGGACAGGGGGATCAGCCCCAGCATTTT
TRBJ1-1,NA,NA,TRBV19,CASTQPGTEAFF,TGTGCCAGTACCCAGCCGGGCACTGAAGCTTTCTTT
TRBJ1-2,NA,NA,TRBV7-9,CASSQPSDTYGYTF,TGTGCCAGCAGCCAACCGTCGGACACCTATGGCTACACCTTC
TRBJ2-1,TRBD1,NA,TRBV5-1,CASSLETGEQFF,TGCGCCAGCAGCCTCGAGACAGGGGAGCAGTTCTTC
TRBJ2-3,TRBD2,NA,TRBV12-5,CASGPAGGLTDTQYF,TGTGCTAGTGGTCCCGCGGGGGGGCTCACAGATACGCAGTATTTT
TRBJ1-1,TRBD1,NA,TRBV28,CASSLDREGWTEAFF,TGTGCCAGCAGTCTGGACAGGGAAGGGTGGACTGAAGCTTTCTTT
TRBJ2-3,TRBD2,NA,TRBV6-2/TRBV6-3,CASSPTSGEGDTQYF,TGTGCCAGCAGTCCGACTAGCGGGGAAGGAGATACGCAGTATTTT
TRBJ1-1,NA,NA,TRBV11-1,CASSPDSAGTEAFF,TGTGCCAGCAGCCCCGACAGTGCGGGGACTGAAGCTTTCTTT
TRBJ2-1,NA,NA,TRBV28,CASRNTGYSEQFF,TGTGCCAGCCGAAACACCGGTTACAGTGAGCAGTTCTTC
TRBJ1-5,NA,NA,TRBV4-3,CASSQGIGGGGQPQHF,TGCGCCAGCAGCCAAGGCATCGGGGGAGGCGGTCAGCCCCAGCATTTT
TRBJ1-1,TRBD1,NA,TRBV9,CASSEGQRNTEAFF,TGTGCCAGCAGCGAGGGACAGAGGAACACTGAAGCTTTCTTT
TRBJ1-1,TRBD1,NA,TRBV29-1,CSPSNPGTGGLAFF,TGCAGCCCCTCTAACCCCGGGACAGGGGGCTTAGCTTTCTTT
TRBJ2-7,TRBD1,NA,TRBV2,CASREGQGSSYEQYF,TGTGCCAGCAGGGAGGGACAGGGGAGCTCCTACGAGCAGTACTTC
TRBJ1-6,NA,NA,TRBV15,CATSSRGGSPLHF,TGTGCCACCAGCAGCAGGGGTGGGTCACCCCTCCACTTT
TRBJ1-2,TRBD1,NA,TRBV5-8,CASSLRTGGVGGYTF,TGTGCCAGCAGCTTGAGGACAGGGGGCGTCGGGGGCTACACCTTC
TRBJ1-1,NA,NA,TRBV5-6,CASSLVERSGTEAFF,TGTGCCAGCAGCTTGGTTGAACGTTCAGGAACTGAAGCTTTCTTT
TRBJ2-2,NA,NA,TRBV9,CASSVGGGAGELFF,TGTGCCAGCAGCGTAGGAGGAGGGGCCGGGGAGCTGTTTTTT
TRBJ2-2,TRBD1,NA,TRBV7-9,CASSLTDRVAGELFF,TGTGCCAGCAGCTTAACTGACAGGGTAGCCGGGGAGCTGTTTTTT
TRBJ2-7,NA,NA,TRBV11-2,CASSLGLVPFYEQYF,TGTGCCAGCAGCTTGGGACTTGTTCCCTTCTACGAGCAGTACTTC
TRBJ2-1,TRBD2,NA,TRBV19,CASSAGLAVYNEQFF,TGTGCCAGTAGCGCGGGACTAGCGGTTTACAATGAGCAGTTCTTC